The 20 T cell receptor beta chains listed next were all sequenced from one sample in a study of cytomegalovirus exposure and HLA in healthy donors. The PCR contained 60 Vbeta and 13 Jbeta primers. Produced via immunoSEQ multiplex PCR; TCRdb's table is partial and in-frame only. Of 150,000 to 200,000 clones in the sample, about 72% are singletons; the top ten hold around 1.4%. Sequenced material: PBMCs. These TCRs come from a male donor in good health and CMV-seronegative.

This CDR3 is CASSETSGNYEQYF. The CDR3 DNA reads TGTGCCAGCAGTGAAACTAGCGGGAACTACGAGCAGTACTTC. The chain recombines TRBV2 with TRBJ2-7, with TRBD2 identical over 10 bases. The J segment lost 3 bases and the V segment lost 2 bases, leaving 1 base of the junction unmatched. Per the germline V gene, CDR1 is SNHLY and CDR2 is FYNNEI. The CDR3 runs to 14 residues.

This chain links TRBV4-2 with TRBJ1-1, with a weak D call TRBD1 (5 bases). V gave up 3 bases and J gave up 1 base, with 15 bases separating them. Looked up from germline, CDR1 is LGHNA and CDR2 is YNFKEQ. The CDR3 runs 16 residues. CDR3 sequence reads: CASSHPVPGGNTEAFF. In DNA, the CDR3 is TGTGCCAGCAGCCACCCGGTCCCCGGGGGGAACACTGAAGCTTTCTTT.

This chain joins TRBV2 and TRBJ2-1; 10 positions agree with TRBD2. V shed 5 bases, J shed 13 bases, and the junction held 2 bases outside the gene matches. Germline lookup yields CDR1 SNHLY and CDR2 FYNNEI. This CDR3 comprises 11 residues. The CDR3 nucleotides are TGTGCCAGCAGTAGGACTAGCGGACAGTTCTTC. Protein sequence: CASSRTSGQFF.

The chain recombines TRBV6-5 with TRBJ1-3; possible D gene TRBD1, 6 bases. CDR3 length: 15 amino acids. Trimming removed 2 bases from V and 3 bases from J, with 11 bases in between. Germline V lookup: CDR1 MNHEY, CDR2 SVGAGI. CDR3 region: CASSYQGTIGNTIYF. CDR3 DNA: TGTGCCAGCAGTTACCAGGGGACTATTGGAAACACCATATATTTT.

The gene calls are TRBV7-9 and TRBJ2-7; 8 bases map to TRBD1. The CDR3 runs to 16 residues. In germline, CDR1 is SEHNR, CDR2 FQNEAQ (reference sequence). Trimming cost V 5 bases and J 2 bases; bases outside gene matches: 11. The CDR3 spells CASSPGVGTGTYEQYF. For the CDR3, the DNA is TGTGCCAGCAGCCCCGGGGTCGGGACAGGTACCTACGAGCAGTACTTC.

This rearrangement joins TRBV5-1 to TRBJ2-1; D may be TRBD2 (6 bases). The germline V gene encodes CDR1 SGHRS and CDR2 YFSETQ. CDR3 length: 18 residues. Deletions cut 3 bases from V and 0 bases from J, with 19 bases between. The CDR3 sequence: CASSWDSLTLSSYNEQFF. CDR3 coding DNA: TGCGCCAGCAGCTGGGACTCCTTAACCCTGAGCTCCTACAATGAGCAGTTCTTC.

This clone was detected a few times. The chain carries TRBV9 and TRBJ1-3, with 7 positions matching TRBD1. V dropped 4 bases and J dropped 2; count of bases not matched to a gene: 6. Germline assignment: CDR1 SGDLS and CDR2 YYNGEE. CDR3 length equals 15 residues. The CDR3 bases are TGTGCCAGCAGCCCACAGGGGACAGCTGGAAACACCATATATTTT. Protein: CASSPQGTAGNTIYF.

The chain combines TRBV6-5 with TRBJ1-5, with TRBD1 matching 7 bases. Per germline, CDR1 MNHEY and CDR2 SVGAGI. After removal of 4 bases from V and 8 bases from J, the junction contained 8 bases not matched to a gene. This CDR3 contains 14 residues. The CDR3 nucleotides are TGTGCCAGCAGTTCGACAGGGACTGGGAAGCCCCAGCATTTT. This sequence encodes CASSSTGTGKPQHF.

This clone was counted between two and nine times. The CDR3 region is CASSSLGQPYEQYF. In DNA, the CDR3 is TGTGCCAGCAGTTCCCTCGGACAGCCATACGAGCAGTACTTC. The chain joins TRBV28 to TRBJ2-5; TRBD1 is a possible D gene (6 bases). The better agreement between TRBJ2-7 and the DNA end casts doubt on the J call. The CDR3 is made up of 14 amino acids. CDR1 and CDR2 from the germline V gene are MDHEN and SYDVKM.

V gene TRBV15 combines with J gene TRBJ1-6; maybe TRBD1 (6 bases). The V end was cut by 0 bases, the J end by 7 bases, with 10 bases between. The V gene's germline CDR1 is LNHNV and CDR2 YYDKDF (reference sequence). The CDR3 contains 15 residues. The CDR3 nucleotides are TGTGCCACCAGCAGAGACAGGGGACCCAATTCACCCCTCCACTTT. Translation gives CATSRDRGPNSPLHF.

This chain's CDR3 is CASRLRPNTEAFF. The CDR3 DNA reads as TGTGCAAGTCGCTTACGTCCCAACACTGAAGCTTTCTTT. The J gene is TRBJ1-1, the V gene TRBV12-2. TRBV12-2 is listed as a pseudogene. The CDR3 extends over 13 amino acids.

This chain links TRBV5-6 with TRBJ2-3; 7 nucleotides align to TRBD2. This CDR3 has 16 residues. V dropped 0 bases and J dropped 2; count of bases not matched to a gene: 6. Looked up from germline, CDR1 is SGHDT and CDR2 is YYEEEE. The CDR3 DNA is TGTGCCAGCAGCTTGGGACTAGCTGGTTTCACAGATACGCAGTATTTT. It codes for CASSLGLAGFTDTQYF.

The chain has TRBV7-9 and TRBJ1-2; a possible D gene is TRBD1 (6 bases). Trimming pared 5 bases from V and 4 bases from J, leaving 11 bases between. This CDR3 is built from 13 residues. Germline V gene lookup returns CDR1 SEHNR and CDR2 FQNEAQ (reference sequence). This chain's CDR3 is CASSPATGYGYTF. In nucleotides, the CDR3 is TGTGCCAGCAGCCCCGCGACAGGCTATGGCTACACCTTC.

V and J are TRBV25-1 and TRBJ1-2; D is perhaps TRBD1 (5 bases). Germline V CDR1 and CDR2: MGHDK, SYGVNS. V was shortened by 6 bases and J by 2 bases, with 16 bases between the two germline ends. The CDR3 runs to 15 residues. The CDR3 protein is CASSKRGLRNYGYTF. The CDR3 DNA reads as TGTGCCAGCAGCAAAAGGGGTCTCCGCAACTATGGCTACACCTTC.

The rearrangement joins TRBV19 to TRBJ2-2, with D perhaps matching TRBD2 (6 bases). Germline V CDR1 and CDR2: LNHDA, SQIVND (reference sequence). Trimming cost V 7 bases and J 6 bases, with 15 bases left between them. The CDR3 extends over 14 amino acids. CDR3 DNA: TGTGCCAGTACCCCCCAGGAGGGAGCCGGGGAGCTGTTTTTT. Translating it yields CASTPQEGAGELFF.

The chain links TRBV6-1 to TRBJ1-1, with D unresolved. The V end was cut by 3 bases, the J end by 3 bases, with 8 bases between. The CDR3 spans 13 residues. CDR1 and CDR2 from the germline V gene are MNHNS and SASEGT. Written as DNA, the CDR3 is TGTGCCAGCAGTGACCGGGTCTACACTGAAGCTTTCTTT. Translating gives CASSDRVYTEAFF.

The chain is built from TRBV7-2 and TRBJ2-7; 10 bases align to TRBD2. CDR1 is SGHTA, CDR2 FQGNSA, per germline. Trimming removed 5 bases from V and 3 bases from J; junction bases left unmatched: 7. This CDR3 comprises 15 residues. The CDR3 spells CASSLITSGNYEQYF. CDR3 nucleotides: TGTGCCAGCAGCCTGATAACTAGCGGGAACTACGAGCAGTACTTC.

This sequence joins TRBV6-1 and TRBJ2-5; no firm D call. Germline CDR1 and CDR2: MNHNS and SASEGT. This CDR3 is built from 14 residues. V lost 2 bases and J lost 2, with 9 bases in between. The CDR3 sequence is CASSEISRQETQYF. CDR3 sequence (DNA): TGTGCCAGCAGTGAAATTTCACGGCAAGAGACCCAGTACTTC.

This chain links TRBV11-2 with TRBJ2-3; 8 bases are shared with TRBD1. This CDR3 has 16 residues. The junction had 5 bases not matched to a gene; V was cut back by 1 base and J by 2 bases. CDR1 is SGHAT, CDR2 FQNNGV, per germline. In DNA form, the CDR3 reads TGTGCCAGCAGCTTAGGAAGGGGACAGGCCACAGATACGCAGTATTTT. Translating gives CASSLGRGQATDTQYF.

The chain has TRBV19 and TRBJ2-5; the match to TRBD1 covers 7 bases. V lost 4 bases to trimming and J lost 1 base; unmatched junction nucleotides: 3. Germline CDR1 LNHDA, CDR2 SQIVND (reference sequence). CDR3 size: 14 residues. Written as DNA, the CDR3 is TGTGCCAGTAGTACTTGGACAGGCCAAGAGACCCAGTACTTC. Translation: CASSTWTGQETQYF.